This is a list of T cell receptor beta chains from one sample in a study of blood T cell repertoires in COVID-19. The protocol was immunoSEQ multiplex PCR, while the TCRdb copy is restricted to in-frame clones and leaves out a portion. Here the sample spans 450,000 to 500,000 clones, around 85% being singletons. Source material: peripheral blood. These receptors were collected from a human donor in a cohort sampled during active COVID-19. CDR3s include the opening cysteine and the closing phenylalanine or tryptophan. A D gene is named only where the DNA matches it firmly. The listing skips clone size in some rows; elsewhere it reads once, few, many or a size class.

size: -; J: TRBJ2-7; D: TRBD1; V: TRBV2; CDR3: CASSRTTGVTYEQYF; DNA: TGTGCCAGCAGTAGGACAACAGGGGTTACCTACGAGCAGTACTTC
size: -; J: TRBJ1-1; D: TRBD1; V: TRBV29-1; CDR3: CSVQRDRVETEAFF; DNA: TGCAGCGTTCAACGGGACAGAGTCGAGACTGAAGCTTTCTTT
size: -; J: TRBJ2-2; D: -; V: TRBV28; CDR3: CASSPLNRNTGELFF; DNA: TGTGCCAGCAGCCCCTTGAATAGGAACACCGGGGAGCTGTTTTTT
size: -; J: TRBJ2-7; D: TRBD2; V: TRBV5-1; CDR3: CASSPIAGPTYEQYF; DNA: TGCGCCAGCAGCCCGATAGCGGGCCCCACCTACGAGCAGTACTTC
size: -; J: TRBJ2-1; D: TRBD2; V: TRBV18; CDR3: CASRKSGTSGTFYNEQFF; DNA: TGTGCCAGCCGTAAGTCCGGGACTAGCGGGACTTTTTACAATGAGCAGTTCTTC
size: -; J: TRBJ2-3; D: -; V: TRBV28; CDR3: CASSLPSTDTQYF; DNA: TGTGCCAGCAGTCTCCCGAGCACAGATACGCAGTATTTT
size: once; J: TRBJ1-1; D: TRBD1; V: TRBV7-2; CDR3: CASSFSFTGTGSTEAFF; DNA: TGTGCCAGCAGCTTTAGTTTCACCGGGACAGGGTCCACTGAAGCTTTCTTT
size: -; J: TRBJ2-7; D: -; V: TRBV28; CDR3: CASSLTGTYEQYF; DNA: TGTGCCAGCAGTTTAACAGGGACCTACGAGCAGTACTTC
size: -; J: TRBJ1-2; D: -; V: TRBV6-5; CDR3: CASRKTDPRNYGYTF; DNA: TGTGCCAGCAGGAAGACAGACCCGAGGAACTATGGCTACACCTTC
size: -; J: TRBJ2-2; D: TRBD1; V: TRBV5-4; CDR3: CASSPETGETGELFF; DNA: TGTGCCAGCAGCCCAGAGACAGGGGAAACCGGGGAGCTGTTTTTT
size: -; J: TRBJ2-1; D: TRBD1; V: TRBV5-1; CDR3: CASSLGGQGTDTQFF; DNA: TGCGCCAGCAGCTTGGGGGGACAGGGCACCGACACGCAGTTCTTC
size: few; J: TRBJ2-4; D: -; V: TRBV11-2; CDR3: CASSLETGFLGGDIQYF; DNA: TGTGCCAGCAGCTTAGAAACCGGATTTTTGGGGGGTGACATTCAGTACTTC
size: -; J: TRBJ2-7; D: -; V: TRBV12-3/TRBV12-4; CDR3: CASSPLAPGGNF; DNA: TGTGCCAGCAGTCCCCTTGCACCCGGCGGGAACTTC
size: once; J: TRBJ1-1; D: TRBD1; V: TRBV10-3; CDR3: CAIRDDRDTEAFF; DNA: TGTGCCATCAGGGACGACAGGGACACTGAAGCTTTCTTT
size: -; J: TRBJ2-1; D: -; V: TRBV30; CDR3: CAWSVFREQFF; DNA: TGTGCCTGGAGTGTGTTTCGTGAGCAGTTCTTC
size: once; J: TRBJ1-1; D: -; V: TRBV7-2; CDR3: CASSLKQGFEAFF; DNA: TGTGCCAGCAGCTTAAAGCAGGGTTTTGAAGCTTTCTTT
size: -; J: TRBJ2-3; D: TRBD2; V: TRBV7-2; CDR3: CASSPPSGRATDTQYF; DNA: TGTGCCAGCAGCCCTCCTAGCGGGAGGGCCACAGATACGCAGTATTTT
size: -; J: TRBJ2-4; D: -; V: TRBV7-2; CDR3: CASSSPSDIQYF; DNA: TGTGCCAGCAGCTCACCTAGCGACATTCAGTACTTC
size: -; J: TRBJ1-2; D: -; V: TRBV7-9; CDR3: CASSPTLGAYGYTF; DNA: TGTGCCAGCAGCCCTACGCTAGGGGCCTATGGCTACACCTTC
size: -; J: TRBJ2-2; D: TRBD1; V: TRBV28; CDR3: CASKPNRGPTGELFF; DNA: TGTGCCAGCAAACCGAACAGGGGACCCACCGGGGAGCTGTTTTTT
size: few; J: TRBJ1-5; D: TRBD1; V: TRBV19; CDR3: CASSIERAGQGPLGHQPQHF; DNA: TGTGCCAGTAGTATAGAAAGGGCGGGACAGGGGCCGCTGGGTCATCAGCCCCAGCATTTT
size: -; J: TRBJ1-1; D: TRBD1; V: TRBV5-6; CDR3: CASSGGQGVLLWTEAFF; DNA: TGTGCCAGCAGCGGTGGACAGGGGGTTTTATTGTGGACTGAAGCTTTCTTT
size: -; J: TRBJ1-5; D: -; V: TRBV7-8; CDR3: CASSLETRRLNQPQHF; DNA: TGTGCCAGCAGCTTAGAAACAAGGAGGCTCAATCAGCCCCAGCATTTT
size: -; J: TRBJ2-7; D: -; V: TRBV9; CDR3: CASSVGPGESKEQYF; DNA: TGTGCCAGCAGCGTAGGCCCGGGAGAATCGAAAGAGCAGTACTTC
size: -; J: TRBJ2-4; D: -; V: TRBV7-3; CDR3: CASSLKAGARNIQYF; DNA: TGTGCCAGCAGCTTAAAGGCGGGGGCTAGAAACATTCAGTACTTC
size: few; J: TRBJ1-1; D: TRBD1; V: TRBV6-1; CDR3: CASSEAHRGEEAFF; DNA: TGTGCCAGCAGTGAAGCCCACAGGGGGGAGGAAGCTTTCTTT
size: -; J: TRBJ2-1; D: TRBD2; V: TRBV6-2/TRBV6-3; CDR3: CASSDAGTTYNEQFF; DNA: TGTGCCAGCAGTGACGCCGGGACTACCTACAATGAGCAGTTCTTC
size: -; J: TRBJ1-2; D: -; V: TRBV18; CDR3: CASSPPGVNYGYTF; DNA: TGTGCCAGCTCACCGCCAGGGGTAAACTATGGCTACACCTTC
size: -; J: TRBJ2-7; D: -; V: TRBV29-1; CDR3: CSVVGSGEQYF; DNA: TGCAGCGTTGTTGGTAGCGGCGAGCAGTACTTC
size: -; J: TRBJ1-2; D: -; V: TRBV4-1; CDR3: CASSGRNYGYTF; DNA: TGCGCCAGCAGCGGCAGAAACTATGGCTACACCTTC
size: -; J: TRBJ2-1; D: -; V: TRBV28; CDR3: CASSKSSYNEQFF; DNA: TGTGCCAGCAGCAAGAGCTCCTACAATGAGCAGTTCTTC
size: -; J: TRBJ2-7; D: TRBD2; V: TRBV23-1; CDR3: CASSQSGRRYEQYF; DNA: TGCGCCAGCAGTCAAAGCGGGAGGAGGTACGAGCAGTACTTC
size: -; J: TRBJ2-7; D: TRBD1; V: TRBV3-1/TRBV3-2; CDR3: CASSQRGQGVVEQYF; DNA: TGTGCCAGCAGCCAGAGGGGACAGGGGGTGGTCGAGCAGTACTTC
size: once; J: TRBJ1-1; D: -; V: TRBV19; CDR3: CASTTTGSRTEAFF; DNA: TGTGCCAGTACTACTACAGGTAGTAGGACTGAAGCTTTCTTT
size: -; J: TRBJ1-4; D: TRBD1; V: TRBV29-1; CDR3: CSVERGQTNEKLFF; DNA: TGCAGCGTTGAAAGGGGGCAGACGAATGAAAAACTGTTTTTT
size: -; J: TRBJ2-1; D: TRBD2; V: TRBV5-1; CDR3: CASDTGTSGRGTYNEQFF; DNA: TGCGCCAGTGACACCGGGACTAGCGGGAGGGGGACCTACAATGAGCAGTTCTTC